The T cell receptor beta chain under discussion was sequenced for a study of blood T cell repertoires in COVID-19. The overall study: From T cells, B-cell-depleted T cells, or PBMCs came the material, which was cDNA or gDNA.

Participants' reported clinical history set cohort assignment. CDR3 length equals 13 residues. V gave up 1 base and J gave up 9 bases, with 10 bases separating them. Germline assignment: CDR1 SEHNR and CDR2 FQNEAQ (reference sequence). The repertoire was sequenced with immunoSEQ multiplex PCR; TCRdb's copy has only in-frame clones and lacks some. Among under 350,000 clones, 65% to 90% were seen once, and the ten largest hold around 4.2%. The specimen sequenced was PBMCs or T cells enriched from blood (not recorded which). The chain joins TRBV7-9 to TRBJ2-1, with D maybe TRBD1 (5 bases). The clonotype originates from a middle-aged woman with acute COVID-19. In nucleotides, the CDR3 is TGTGCCAGCAGCTTAGGCAGGGATGCTGAGCAGTTCTTC. Its protein product is CASSLGRDAEQFF.